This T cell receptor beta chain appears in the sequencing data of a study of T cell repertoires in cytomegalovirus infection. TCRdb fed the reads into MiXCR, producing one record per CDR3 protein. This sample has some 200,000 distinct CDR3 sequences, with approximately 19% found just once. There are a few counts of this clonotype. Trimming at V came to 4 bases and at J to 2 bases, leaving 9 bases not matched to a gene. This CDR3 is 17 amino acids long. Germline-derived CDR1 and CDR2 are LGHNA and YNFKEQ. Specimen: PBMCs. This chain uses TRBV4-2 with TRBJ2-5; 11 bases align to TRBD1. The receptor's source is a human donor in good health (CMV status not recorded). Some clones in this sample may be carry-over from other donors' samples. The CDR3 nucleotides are TGTGCCAGCAGCCTCGGCGCCGGGACAGGGGGACAAGAGACCCAGTACTTC. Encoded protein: CASSLGAGTGGQETQYF.